The T cell receptor beta chain under discussion was sequenced for a study of technical replicates of blood from several donors (dated by TCRdb to about 2017). The library relied on the immunoSEQ multiplex PCR assay. TCRdb stores this immuneACCESS table with in-frame sequences only. Part of the clones is absent; in the studies checked, under half of the shortfall reflects unresolved V genes, and no reason is known for the rest. For this sample the table gives over 70,000 clones, of which roughly 96% were detected only once. Around 0.2% of the sample lies in the top ten. CDR1 and CDR2, looked up from the germline V gene, are SGHTS and YDEGEE. Counted from cysteine to phenylalanine, this CDR3 has 18 amino acids. Only the CDR3 part of the read is kept: 54 bases, read in frame from the first base. V and J are truncated by 4 bases and 7 bases respectively, leaving an intervening sequence of 26 bases. This clone came up once. Its antigen specificity is not known. There are no base qualities to consult, and no much larger clone falls within one base.

The sequence came from a human donor in good health. Sequencing was done on a sample of T cells isolated from PBMCs. The V and J genes are TRBV5-8 and TRBJ1-4; TRBD1 is a possible D gene, resting on 6 matching bases. The sequenced DNA: TGTGCCAGCAGCGGGGGCCCACTCTACCTCCCAGAGCGTGAAAAACTGTTTTTT. This codes for CASSGGPLYLPEREKLFF.